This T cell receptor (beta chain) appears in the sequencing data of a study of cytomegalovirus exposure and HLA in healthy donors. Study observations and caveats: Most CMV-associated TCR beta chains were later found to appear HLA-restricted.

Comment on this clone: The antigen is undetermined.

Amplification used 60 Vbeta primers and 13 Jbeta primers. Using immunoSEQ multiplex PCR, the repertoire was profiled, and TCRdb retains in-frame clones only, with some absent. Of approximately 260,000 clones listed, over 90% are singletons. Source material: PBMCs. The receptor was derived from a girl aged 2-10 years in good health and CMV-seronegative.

Written as DNA, the CDR3 is TGTGCCAGCAGTTGGGACTTCACAGATACGCAGTATTTT. Residues: CASSWDFTDTQYF. This chain connects TRBV6-6 to TRBJ2-3, with D maybe TRBD2 (6 bases). Trimming shortened V by 4 bases and J by 2 bases, and 7 bases separated the two germline ends. Germline lookup yields CDR1 MNHNY and CDR2 SVGAGI (reference sequence). The CDR3 is 13 amino acids.